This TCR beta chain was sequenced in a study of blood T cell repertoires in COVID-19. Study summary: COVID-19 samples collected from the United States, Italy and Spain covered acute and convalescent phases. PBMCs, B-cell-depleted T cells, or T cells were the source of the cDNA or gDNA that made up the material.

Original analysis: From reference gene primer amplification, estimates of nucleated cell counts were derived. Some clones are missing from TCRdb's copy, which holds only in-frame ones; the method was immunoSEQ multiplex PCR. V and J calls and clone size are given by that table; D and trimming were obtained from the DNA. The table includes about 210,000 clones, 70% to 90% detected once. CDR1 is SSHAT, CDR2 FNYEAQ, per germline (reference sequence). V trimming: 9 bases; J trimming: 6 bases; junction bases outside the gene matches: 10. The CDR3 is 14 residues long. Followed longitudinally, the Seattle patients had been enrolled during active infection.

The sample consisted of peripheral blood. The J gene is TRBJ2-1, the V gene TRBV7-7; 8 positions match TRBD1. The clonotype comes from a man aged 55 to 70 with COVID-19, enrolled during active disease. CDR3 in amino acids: CARPQRTGPNEQFF. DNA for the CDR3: TGTGCCAGGCCCCAGCGGACAGGGCCCAATGAGCAGTTCTTC.